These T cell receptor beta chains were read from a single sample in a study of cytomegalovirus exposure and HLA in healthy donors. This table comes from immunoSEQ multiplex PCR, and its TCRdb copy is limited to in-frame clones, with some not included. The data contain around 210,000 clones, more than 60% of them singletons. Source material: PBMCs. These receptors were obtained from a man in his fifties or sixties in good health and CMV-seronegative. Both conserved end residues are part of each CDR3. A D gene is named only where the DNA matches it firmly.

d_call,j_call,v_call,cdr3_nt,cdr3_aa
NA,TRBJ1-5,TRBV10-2,TGCGCCAGCAGTGAAGCAGGGGGCAATCAGCCCCAGCATTTT,CASSEAGGNQPQHF
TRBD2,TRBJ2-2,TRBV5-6,TGTGCCAGCAGCTTGTTCCAAGGACTAGCGGGCCAGAACACCGGGGAGCTGTTTTTT,CASSLFQGLAGQNTGELFF
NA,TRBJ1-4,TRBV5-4,TGTGCCAGCAGCCGGACAGTTAATGAAAAACTGTTTTTT,CASSRTVNEKLFF
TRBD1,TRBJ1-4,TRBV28,TGTGCCAGCAGTTTAACAGCAGGGGGGAAGGAAAAACTGTTTTTT,CASSLTAGGKEKLFF
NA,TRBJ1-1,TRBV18,TGTGCCAGCTCACCATTTACAGGAAGTTCGAACACTGAAGCTTTCTTT,CASSPFTGSSNTEAFF
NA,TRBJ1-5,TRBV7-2,TGTGCCAGCAGCTTAGGGGCCAATCAGCCCCAGCATTTT,CASSLGANQPQHF
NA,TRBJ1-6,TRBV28,TGTGCCAGCAGTTCGGGAGGGATAGCTGATAATTCACCCCTCCACTTT,CASSSGGIADNSPLHF
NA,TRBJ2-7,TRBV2,TGTGCCAGCAGAGATGCCCACGAGCAGTACTTC,CASRDAHEQYF
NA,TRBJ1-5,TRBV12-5,TGTGCTAGTGGTTTGGCCAGCACAGGGAATCAGCCCCAGCATTTT,CASGLASTGNQPQHF
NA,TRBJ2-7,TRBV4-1,TGCGCCAGCAGCCAAGATCGGAGCAGGGGCGACTCCTACGAGCAGTACTTC,CASSQDRSRGDSYEQYF
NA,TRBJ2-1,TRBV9,TGTGCCAGCAGCGTGGCTCCTAGCGACAGTGAGCAGTTCTTC,CASSVAPSDSEQFF